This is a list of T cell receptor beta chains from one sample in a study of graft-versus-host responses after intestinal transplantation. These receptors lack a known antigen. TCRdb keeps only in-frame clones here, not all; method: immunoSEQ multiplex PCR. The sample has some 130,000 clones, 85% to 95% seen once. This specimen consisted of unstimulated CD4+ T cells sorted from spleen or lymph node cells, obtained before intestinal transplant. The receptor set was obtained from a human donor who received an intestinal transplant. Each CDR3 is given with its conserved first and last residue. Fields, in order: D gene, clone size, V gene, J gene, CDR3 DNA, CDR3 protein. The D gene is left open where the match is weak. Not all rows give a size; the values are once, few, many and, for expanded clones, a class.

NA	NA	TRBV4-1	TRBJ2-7	TGCGCCAGCAGCCAAGATCTTTCTGCGGGGATCCCCTACGAGCAGTACTTC	CASSQDLSAGIPYEQYF
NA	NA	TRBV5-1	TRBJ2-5	TGCGCCAGCAGCCTCACTAGGGGTCCATCGGCCCAGTACTTC	CASSLTRGPSAQYF
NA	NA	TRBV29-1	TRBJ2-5	TGCAGCGTGGGCCAAAGAGAGACCCAGTACTTC	CSVGQRETQYF
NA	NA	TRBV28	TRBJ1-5	TGTGCCAGCAGGTGGACCGCCGTCAATCAGCCCCAGCATTTT	CASRWTAVNQPQHF
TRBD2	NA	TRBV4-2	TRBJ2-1	TGTGCCAGCAGCCAAGATAGAACTAGCGGGACTCGGATTGAGCAGTTCTTC	CASSQDRTSGTRIEQFF
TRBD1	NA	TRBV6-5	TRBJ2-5	TGTGCCAGTAGACAGGGGGCGTGGGTAGAGACCCAGTACTTC	CASRQGAWVETQYF
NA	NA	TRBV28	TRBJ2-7	TGTGCCAGCCGACAAGCCTACGAGCAGTACTTC	CASRQAYEQYF
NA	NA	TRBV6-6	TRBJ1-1	TGTGCCAGCGGCCACAGGGTGCCTGAAGCTTTCTTT	CASGHRVPEAFF
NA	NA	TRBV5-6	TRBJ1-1	TGTGCCAGCAGCTTCCTAGGCTCGGGGGGAACTGAAGCTTTCTTT	CASSFLGSGGTEAFF
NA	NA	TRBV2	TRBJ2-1	TGTGCCACAAGTACCAATGAGCAGTTCTTC	CATSTNEQFF
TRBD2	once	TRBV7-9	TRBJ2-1	TGTGCCGGGAGACTAGCGGGGGGGAGTGAGCAGTTCTTC	CAGRLAGGSEQFF
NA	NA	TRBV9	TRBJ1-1	TGTGCCAGCAGCGTACAGGGGAACACTGAAGCTTTCTTT	CASSVQGNTEAFF
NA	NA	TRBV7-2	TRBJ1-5	TGTGCCAGCAGCTTAGCATTACAGGGACAGCCCCAGCATTTT	CASSLALQGQPQHF
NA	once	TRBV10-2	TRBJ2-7	TGCGCCAGCAGTAAAGCGTGGGACCGGGCCATTCCCTACGAGCAGTACTTC	CASSKAWDRAIPYEQYF
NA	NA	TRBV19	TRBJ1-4	TGTGCCAGTAGTTTGACAGGCGGAAATGAAAAACTGTTTTTT	CASSLTGGNEKLFF